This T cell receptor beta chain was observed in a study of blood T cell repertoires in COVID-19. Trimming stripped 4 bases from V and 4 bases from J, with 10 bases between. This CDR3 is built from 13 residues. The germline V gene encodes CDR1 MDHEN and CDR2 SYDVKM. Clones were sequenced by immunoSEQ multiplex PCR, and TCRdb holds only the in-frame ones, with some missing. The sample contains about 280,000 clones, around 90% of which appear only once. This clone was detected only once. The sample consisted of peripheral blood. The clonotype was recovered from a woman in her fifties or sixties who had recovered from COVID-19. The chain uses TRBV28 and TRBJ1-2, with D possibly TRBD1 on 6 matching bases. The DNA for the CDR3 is TGTGCCAGCAGTTGGGGGGGCGGCTATGGCTACACCTTC. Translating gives CASSWGGGYGYTF.